Below, 29 T cell receptor beta chains from the same sample are listed, as sequenced in a study of T cell repertoires in urothelial bladder cancer. The data were produced by immunoSEQ multiplex PCR, yet TCRdb's version contains in-frame clones alone and is incomplete. Of about 14,000 clones listed, 66% were seen once; the top ten hold about 8.1%. The sample was tumor-infiltrating cells from bladder cancer. Source of these receptors: a human donor with urothelial carcinoma.

The chain links TRBV5-4 to TRBJ1-2; the match to TRBD1 covers 8 bases. The CDR3 is made up of 15 amino acids. CDR1 is SGHNT and CDR2 is YYREEE in the germline V gene (reference sequence). The junction had 9 bases not matched to a gene; V was cut back by 0 bases and J by 8 bases. CDR3 bases: TGTGCCAGCAGCTTGGATGGACAGGGTTACGGGGGCTACACCTTC. The encoded protein is CASSLDGQGYGGYTF.

V gene TRBV7-2 combines with J gene TRBJ1-4; 8 bases line up with TRBD1. V gave up 5 bases and J gave up 8 bases; unmatched junction bases: 7. The CDR3 is 14 residues long. Per the germline V gene, CDR1 is SGHTA and CDR2 is FQGNSA. CDR3 protein: CASSRTGFGEKLFF. The CDR3 nucleotides are TGTGCCAGCAGCCGGACAGGGTTTGGGGAAAAACTGTTTTTT.

The rearrangement joins TRBV7-2 to TRBJ2-3, with TRBD2 matching over 10 bases. The CDR3 contains 17 residues. CDR1 and CDR2 (germline): SGHTA, FQGNSA. V lost 5 bases, J lost 3 bases, and 11 bases stayed unmatched. The DNA of the CDR3 is TGTGCCAGCAGCCGATATGCTAGCGGGGGAATTACAGATACGCAGTATTTT. Protein: CASSRYASGGITDTQYF.

The chain combines TRBV9 with TRBJ2-2, with D tentatively TRBD1 (6 bases). The germline CDR1 and CDR2 sequences are SGDLS and YYNGEE. The CDR3 contains 14 residues. V was trimmed by 3 bases and J by 7 bases, leaving 13 bases between them. CDR3 bases: TGTGCCAGCAGCGAGAACAGGGAAAACGGGGAGCTGTTTTTT. Translating it yields CASSENRENGELFF.

This chain links TRBV5-1 with TRBJ2-1; D perhaps matches TRBD1 (6 bases). The germline V gene encodes CDR1 SGHRS and CDR2 YFSETQ. The CDR3 contains 15 residues. V was shortened by 4 bases and J by 5 bases, with 16 bases between the two germline ends. CDR3 protein: CASSLTGTRNNEQFF. The CDR3, as DNA: TGCGCCAGCAGCCTCACCGGGACAAGGAACAATGAGCAGTTCTTC.

Relative to its sample, this clone is medium-sized. The chain recombines TRBV19 with TRBJ2-6; D is unresolved. The CDR3 extends over 15 amino acids. Germline V gives CDR1 LNHDA, CDR2 SQIVND (reference sequence). Deletions cut 5 bases from V and 0 bases from J, with 8 bases between. The CDR3 spells CASSPTASGANVLTF. CDR3 DNA sequence: TGTGCCAGTAGTCCGACGGCCTCTGGGGCCAACGTCCTGACTTTC.

This clone appeared a few times. The chain couples TRBV5-1 to TRBJ2-3; D is uncertain. The CDR3 has 15 amino acids. Trimming cost V 3 bases and J 3 bases, with 14 bases left between them. Germline V gene lookup returns CDR1 SGHRS and CDR2 YFSETQ. The CDR3 protein is CASSSSASSTDTQYF. CDR3 DNA: TGCGCCAGCAGCTCCAGCGCTTCCTCTACAGATACGCAGTATTTT.

CDR3 nucleotide sequence: TGTGCCAGCAGCCCCCGAAGAAGGGGGCGACGGTCTGGGGCCAACGTCCTGACTTTC. This gives the protein CASSPRRRGRRSGANVLTF. The chain recombines TRBV21-1 with TRBJ2-6; TRBD1, the table's D call, was not compared with the DNA. TRBV21-1 is a recognized pseudogene. This CDR3 is 19 amino acids long.

The rearrangement links TRBV6-5 to TRBJ1-1; no reliable D call. The CDR3 spans 15 residues. V dropped 0 bases and J dropped 4 bases, with 12 bases sitting between them. Germline V gene lookup returns CDR1 MNHEY and CDR2 SVGAGI. DNA of the CDR3: TGTGCCAGCAGTTACTCGGAGGGTGGTGGCACTGAAGCTTTCTTT. It specifies CASSYSEGGGTEAFF.

V and J are TRBV5-1 and TRBJ1-1, with D perhaps TRBD1 (6 bases). This CDR3 has 16 amino acids. Germline V gene sequence: CDR1 SGHRS, CDR2 YFSETQ. With 0 bases removed from V and 6 bases from J, the gap between germline ends came to 18 bases. The CDR3 protein is CASSLGDLRGGSEAFF. The CDR3 nucleotides are TGCGCCAGCAGCTTGGGGGACCTCCGCGGGGGCTCTGAAGCTTTCTTT.

The chain joins TRBV23-1 to TRBJ2-5, with D maybe TRBD2 (5 bases). TRBV23-1 is an ORF, with its function uncertain. With 10 bases removed from V and 5 bases from J, the gap between germline ends came to 20 bases. CDR3 length: 14 amino acids. The DNA for the CDR3 is TGCGCCACCCCTGCCAAAACTCCGGGGGAGACCCAGTACTTC. This codes for CATPAKTPGETQYF.

This chain links TRBV9 with TRBJ2-1; the match to TRBD2 covers 12 bases. This CDR3 spans 18 amino acids. Germline V lookup: CDR1 SGDLS, CDR2 YYNGEE. Germline trimming cut 0 bases from V and 7 bases from J; bases unmatched to any gene: 11. CDR3 loop: CASSVGRLLAGGENEQFF. Here the CDR3 DNA reads TGTGCCAGCAGCGTAGGGAGGCTTCTAGCGGGGGGGGAAAATGAGCAGTTCTTC.

The CDR3 spells CASSKALAGVFLAKNIQYF. The CDR3 DNA reads as TGTGCCAGCAGCAAAGCCCTAGCGGGGGTTTTCCTAGCCAAAAACATTCAGTACTTC. V and J are TRBV21-1 and TRBJ2-4; TRBD2 was called by the table and not checked on the DNA. TRBV21-1 is given as a pseudogene. The CDR3 is made up of 19 amino acids.

This chain links TRBV6-5 with TRBJ2-5; maybe TRBD2 (6 bases). V lost 4 bases and J 4 bases, leaving 10 bases between the germline ends. This CDR3 is built from 13 residues. Germline V lookup: CDR1 MNHEY, CDR2 SVGAGI. This chain's CDR3 is CASSSGGIETQYF. The CDR3 region has the DNA TGTGCCAGCAGTTCCGGGGGAATAGAGACCCAGTACTTC.

This chain links TRBV7-6 with TRBJ2-2, with D possibly being TRBD2 (5 bases). Trimming shortened V by 2 bases and J by 6 bases, and 7 bases separated the two germline ends. Germline V gives CDR1 SGHVS, CDR2 FNYEAQ. The CDR3 is made up of 13 amino acids. The CDR3: CASSLRGSGELFF. CDR3 bases: TGTGCCAGCAGCTTACGGGGTTCCGGGGAGCTGTTTTTT.

This chain uses TRBV5-4 with TRBJ1-2, with D tentatively TRBD1 (6 bases). V lost 4 bases and J lost 1, with 8 bases in between. This CDR3 has 13 residues. Per germline, CDR1 SGHNT and CDR2 YYREEE (reference sequence). The CDR3 DNA reads as TGTGCCAGCAGCCACAGGGATAACTATGGCTACACCTTC. It is translated as CASSHRDNYGYTF.

V is TRBV7-2 and J is TRBJ1-2, with a possible D match to TRBD1 (6 bases). Germline V gives CDR1 SGHTA, CDR2 FQGNSA. Between the trimmed V and J ends, which lost 4 bases and 4 bases, there was a span of 19 bases. This CDR3 has 16 residues. CDR3: CASSSPQGRGFYGYTF. CDR3 coding DNA: TGTGCCAGCAGCTCCCCCCAGGGGAGGGGGTTCTATGGCTACACCTTC.

V gene TRBV19 combines with J gene TRBJ2-6, with D possibly matching TRBD2 (6 bases). This CDR3 spans 18 amino acids. V dropped 4 bases and J dropped 2 bases, with 18 bases sitting between them. In germline, CDR1 is LNHDA, CDR2 SQIVND (reference sequence). This chain's CDR3 is CASSTPGHRRAGANVLTF. CDR3 DNA sequence: TGTGCCAGTAGTACCCCGGGGCACAGGAGGGCTGGGGCCAACGTCCTGACTTTC.

The V gene is TRBV14, the J gene TRBJ1-1; 7 positions match TRBD1. V was pared by 4 bases and J by 4 bases, with 9 bases of the junction left unmatched. CDR1 and CDR2 from the germline V gene are SGHDN and FVKESK. The CDR3 extends over 15 amino acids. CDR3 residues: CASSPSRGGATEAFF. The CDR3 nucleotides are TGTGCCAGCAGCCCCAGCAGGGGGGGAGCCACTGAAGCTTTCTTT.

CDR3 DNA sequence: TGTGCCAGCAGGGCAGGGGGCGGAAACACCATATATTTT. The encoded protein is CASRAGGGNTIYF. V is TRBV6-6 and J is TRBJ1-3; TRBD1 aligns across 8 bases. V lost 6 bases, J lost 4 bases, and 2 bases stayed unmatched. CDR3 length: 13 amino acids. Germline CDR1 is MNHNY and CDR2 is SVGAGI (reference sequence).

The chain uses TRBV18 and TRBJ1-4, with D perhaps TRBD1 (6 bases). V was pared by 2 bases and J by 2 bases, with 6 bases between. Germline CDR1 is KGHSH and CDR2 is LQKENI. The CDR3 consists of 14 residues. The CDR3 DNA reads as TGTGCCAGCTCACCAAGGGGGACTAATGAAAAACTGTTTTTT. It yields the protein CASSPRGTNEKLFF.

The chain links TRBV7-9 to TRBJ1-2; D is perhaps TRBD1 (5 bases). Trimming removed 3 bases at V and 3 bases at J, with 11 bases between. CDR1 is SEHNR, CDR2 FQNEAQ, per germline (reference sequence). CDR3 length: 14 amino acids. The CDR3 here is CASSFGRVDYGYTF. The CDR3 DNA is TGTGCCAGCAGCTTTGGCAGGGTCGACTATGGCTACACCTTC.

V usage is TRBV19 and J usage is TRBJ2-3; tentatively, D is TRBD1 (6 bases). This CDR3 is 16 amino acids long. Germline V CDR1 and CDR2: LNHDA, SQIVND (reference sequence). The V end lost 8 bases, the J end lost 0 bases, and 18 bases lay between the germline ends. The CDR3, as DNA: TGTGCCAGTGGCCCCCTGACAGGTTATAGCACAGATACGCAGTATTTT. This codes for CASGPLTGYSTDTQYF.

V is TRBV7-3 and J is TRBJ1-2, with 7 bases matching TRBD1. CDR3 length: 15 residues. The V gene end was trimmed by 0 bases and the J gene end by 4 bases; junction bases not matched to a gene: 5. Germline V lookup: CDR1 SGHTA, CDR2 FQGTGA. CDR3: CASSLTRGSTYGYTF. The CDR3 nucleotides read TGTGCCAGCAGCTTAACCAGGGGGTCAACCTATGGCTACACCTTC.

This chain joins TRBV2 and TRBJ1-5; a possible D gene is TRBD1 (5 bases). Germline values: CDR1 SNHLY, CDR2 FYNNEI. The germline V and J ends were trimmed by 6 bases and 5 bases, with 20 bases remaining between them. The CDR3 covers 16 residues. This chain's CDR3 is CASRLKSGEGDQPQHF. In DNA, the CDR3 is TGTGCCAGCAGGCTCAAGTCGGGGGAGGGCGATCAGCCCCAGCATTTT.

This clone turned up a few times. The genes are TRBV10-3 and TRBJ1-1; D remains unclear. This CDR3 has 11 residues. V lost 6 bases to trimming and J lost 1 base, with 3 bases between them. CDR1 and CDR2 from the germline V gene are ENHRY and SYGVKD. This CDR3 is CAIRENTEAFF. Here the CDR3 DNA reads TGTGCCATCAGAGAGAACACTGAAGCTTTCTTT.

The chain couples TRBV6-5 to TRBJ2-1; 10 nucleotides line up with TRBD2. CDR1 and CDR2 (germline): MNHEY, SVGAGI. This CDR3 has 15 residues. The J segment lost 6 bases and the V segment lost 2 bases, leaving 4 bases of the junction unmatched. The CDR3 loop reads CASSYTSGVVNEQFF. As DNA, the CDR3 is TGTGCCAGCAGTTACACTAGCGGGGTAGTCAATGAGCAGTTCTTC.

CDR3 coding DNA: TGTGTCCCAGACGGGGCAACTAATGAAAAACTGTTTTTT. It yields the protein CVPDGATNEKLFF. The rearrangement links TRBV6-6 to TRBJ1-4; D is unresolved. The CDR3 has 13 amino acids. Germline assignment: CDR1 MNHNY and CDR2 SVGAGI (reference sequence).

This clone was picked up one time. Other DNA sequences of this sample code for an identical CDR3. The chain employs TRBV27 and TRBJ1-2, with TRBD1 as a possible D gene (5 bases). Germline lookup yields CDR1 MNHEY and CDR2 SMNVEV (reference sequence). CDR3 length equals 13 residues. V was pared by 7 bases and J by 8 bases, with 17 bases between. CDR3 DNA: TGTGCCAGCAAAGGGGCCAGGGTAGAGGGCTACACCTTC. This encodes CASKGARVEGYTF.